This T cell receptor (beta chain) was sequenced during a study of blood T cell repertoires in COVID-19. This CDR3 is 15 amino acids long. The germline V and J ends were trimmed by 0 bases and 4 bases, with 10 bases remaining between them. Germline CDR1 LGHNA, CDR2 YNFKEQ. Only one count was recorded for this clone. In the authors' workflow: Researchers report that nucleated cell counts were estimated from reference gene primer amplification. The table came from immunoSEQ multiplex PCR; TCRdb's copy has only in-frame clones and leaves some out. Clone size and V and J calls were adopted from that table, with D and trimming inferred from the DNA. The data hold around 270,000 clones, with roughly 89% observed a single time.

Material for sequencing was peripheral blood. The chain carries TRBV4-2 and TRBJ2-4; TRBD1 is a possible D gene (6 bases). This clonotype was sampled from a man aged 30 to 45 with acute or convalescent COVID-19. As DNA, the CDR3 is TGTGCCAGCAGCCAAGATTGGGGGCCTAAAAACATTCAGTACTTC. Protein: CASSQDWGPKNIQYF.